This T cell receptor (beta chain) originates from a study of blood T cell repertoires in COVID-19. Study-level information: Samples came from the United States, Italy and Spain, spanning acute and convalescent COVID-19. PBMCs, B-cell-depleted T cells, or T cells were the source of the cDNA or gDNA that made up the material.

This clone was seen once. Authors' data handling: Amplification of reference gene primers provided the estimated nucleated cell counts. Using immunoSEQ multiplex PCR, the repertoire was profiled, and TCRdb retains in-frame clones only, with some absent. That table furnishes V, J and clone size, whereas the DNA furnished D and trimming. The sample lists more than 70,000 clones; 80% were seen once. Trimming at V came to 4 bases and at J to 3 bases, leaving 4 bases not matched to a gene. The CDR3 extends over 15 amino acids. Germline CDR1 LNHDA, CDR2 SQIVND (reference sequence). The chain has TRBV19 and TRBJ2-5; 11 positions match TRBD1. This sequence was found in a woman in her sixties or seventies with acute or convalescent COVID-19. The sequenced sample was peripheral blood. CDR3 bases: TGTGCCAGTAGTAGCGGACAGGGGGCCAAAGAGACCCAGTACTTC. This encodes CASSSGQGAKETQYF.